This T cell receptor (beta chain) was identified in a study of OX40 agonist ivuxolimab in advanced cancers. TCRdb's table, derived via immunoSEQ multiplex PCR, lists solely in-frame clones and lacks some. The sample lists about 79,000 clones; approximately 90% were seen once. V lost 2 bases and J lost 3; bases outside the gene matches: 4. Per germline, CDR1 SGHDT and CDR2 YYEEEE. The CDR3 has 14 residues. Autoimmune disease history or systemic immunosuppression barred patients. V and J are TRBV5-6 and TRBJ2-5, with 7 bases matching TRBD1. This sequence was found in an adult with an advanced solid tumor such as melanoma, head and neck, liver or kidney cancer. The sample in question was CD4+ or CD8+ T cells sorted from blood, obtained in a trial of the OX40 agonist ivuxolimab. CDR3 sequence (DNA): TGTGCCAGCAGCTTCGACCAGGGGGAAGAGACCCAGTACTTC. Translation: CASSFDQGEETQYF.